This T cell receptor beta chain was recorded in a study of OX40 agonist ivuxolimab in advanced cancers. Overall study context: Ivuxolimab is a fully human IgG2 antibody that activates OX40 (CD134). A male proportion of 82.7% was recorded, with mean age 60 years and range roughly 20 to 90. Points from the study as a whole: The CD4+ and CD8+ T cells in the blood had expanded clonally by week 6 at 0.1 to 3.0 mg/kg. CD8+ T cells showed, on average, more clonal expansion than CD4+ cells.

The assay was immunoSEQ multiplex PCR, and TCRdb's table has in-frame clones only and misses some. The sample contains fewer than 85,000 clones, 90% of which appear only once. Germline CDR1 and CDR2: LNHDA and SQIVND (reference sequence). The junction had 7 bases not matched to a gene; V was cut back by 1 base and J by 4 bases. The CDR3 has 19 amino acids. A remark on this clone: The antigen remains unidentified.

The V gene is TRBV19, the J gene TRBJ2-1; 16 bases map to TRBD2. The sequences come from CD4+ or CD8+ T cells sorted from blood, collected in a trial of the OX40 agonist ivuxolimab. This TCR was recovered from an adult with an advanced solid tumor such as melanoma, head and neck, liver or kidney cancer. The CDR3 sequence: CASSIGGLAGGRGYNEQFF. CDR3 nucleotide sequence: TGTGCCAGTAGTATAGGGGGACTAGCGGGAGGGAGGGGTTACAATGAGCAGTTCTTC.